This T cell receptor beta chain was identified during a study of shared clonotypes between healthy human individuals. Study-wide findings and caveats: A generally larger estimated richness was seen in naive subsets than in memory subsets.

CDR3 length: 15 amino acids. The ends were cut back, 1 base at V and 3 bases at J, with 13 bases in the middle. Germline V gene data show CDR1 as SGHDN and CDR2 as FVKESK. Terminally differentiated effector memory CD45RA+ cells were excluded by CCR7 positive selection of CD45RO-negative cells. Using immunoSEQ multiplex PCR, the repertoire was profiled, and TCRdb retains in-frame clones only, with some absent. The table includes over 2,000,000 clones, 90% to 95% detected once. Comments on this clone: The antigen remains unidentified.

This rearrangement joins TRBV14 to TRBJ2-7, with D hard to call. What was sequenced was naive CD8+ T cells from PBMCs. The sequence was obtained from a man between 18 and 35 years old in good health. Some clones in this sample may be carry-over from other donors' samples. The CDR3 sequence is CASSQGGGWSYEQYF. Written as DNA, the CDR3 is TGTGCCAGCAGCCAAGGCGGCGGTTGGAGCTACGAGCAGTACTTC. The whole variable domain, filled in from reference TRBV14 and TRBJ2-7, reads EAGVTQFPSHSVIEKGQTVTLRCDPISGHDNLYWYRRVMGKEIKFLLHFVKESKQDESGMPNNRFLAERTGGTYSTLKVQPAELEDSGVYFCASSQGGGWSYEQYFGPGTRLTVT.